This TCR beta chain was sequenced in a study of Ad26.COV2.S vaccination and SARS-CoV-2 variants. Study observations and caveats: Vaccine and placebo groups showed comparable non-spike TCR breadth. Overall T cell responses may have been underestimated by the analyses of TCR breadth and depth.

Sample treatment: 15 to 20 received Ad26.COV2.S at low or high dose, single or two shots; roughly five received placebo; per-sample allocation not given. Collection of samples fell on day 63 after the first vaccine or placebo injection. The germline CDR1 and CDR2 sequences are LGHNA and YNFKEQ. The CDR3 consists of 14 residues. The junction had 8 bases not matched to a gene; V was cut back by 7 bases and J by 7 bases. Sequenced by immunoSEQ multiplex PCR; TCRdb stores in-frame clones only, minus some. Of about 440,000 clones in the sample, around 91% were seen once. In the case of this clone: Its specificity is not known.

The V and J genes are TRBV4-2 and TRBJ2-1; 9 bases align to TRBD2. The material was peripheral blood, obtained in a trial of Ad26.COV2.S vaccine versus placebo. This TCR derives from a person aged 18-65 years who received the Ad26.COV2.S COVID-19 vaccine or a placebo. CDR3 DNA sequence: TGTGCCAGCACTTCTAGCGGGGAAAGTAATGAGCAGTTCTTC. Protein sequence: CASTSSGESNEQFF.